This TCR beta chain was sequenced during a study of response to subunit inactivated influenza vaccine. General observations from the study: The authors suggested that every seasonal influenza vaccination recruits few new T cells.

TCRdb reprocessed the RT-PCR reads with MiXCR, giving one entry per CDR3 protein. The sample lists around 470,000 distinct CDR3 sequences, approximately 7.3% occurring once. This clonotype was seen a handful of times. Its antigen is as yet unknown. The CDR3 consists of 16 residues. Trimming cost V 3 bases and J 0 bases; bases outside gene matches: 5. Germline V gene data show CDR1 as SNHLY and CDR2 as FYNNEI. This clonotype was sampled from a man between 50 and 69 years old who received an inactivated influenza vaccine. The chain has TRBV2 and TRBJ1-2; 9 nucleotides agree with TRBD1. Material: PBMCs from blood, obtained less than 25 months after vaccination. The CDR3 DNA follows: TGTGCCAGCAGTGAGAGGGACAGGGTGACTAACTATGGCTACACCTTC. Translation gives CASSERDRVTNYGYTF.